This is a list of T cell receptor beta chains from one sample in a study of blood T cells in healthy people across ages. TCRdb fed the 5' RACE reads into MiXCR, producing one record per CDR3 protein. This sample has approximately 900,000 distinct CDR3 sequences, with 25% to 30% found just once. These data were also reused for a study on T cells of mothers and their children.

Sequenced material: blood. These TCRs come from a middle-aged woman in good health. Both conserved end residues are part of each CDR3. The D gene is left open where the match is weak. Part of the rows lack a size; the others show once, few, many or a class for expanded clones.

j_gene | d_gene | abundance | v_gene | CDR3nt | CDR3aa
TRBJ1-2 | - | - | TRBV5-1 | TGCGCCAGCAGCCGCTCCGGGAGAGACTATGGCTACACCTTC | CASSRSGRDYGYTF
TRBJ2-6 | - | many | TRBV7-8 | TGTGCCAGCAGCTTAGTGGCTCGCTCTGGGGCCAACGTCCTGACTTTC | CASSLVARSGANVLTF
TRBJ1-1 | - | few | TRBV11-2 | TGTGCCAGCAGCTTAGGAGGGGGGTTTGAAGCTTTCTTT | CASSLGGGFEAFF
TRBJ1-1 | - | - | TRBV6-1 | TGTGCCAGCAGTGGCTTCGGGTCCGCTGAAGCTTTCTTT | CASSGFGSAEAFF
TRBJ2-1 | TRBD2 | many | TRBV28 | TGTGCCAGCGGGGGGACTAGATCCTACAATGAGCAGTTCTTC | CASGGTRSYNEQFF
TRBJ2-2 | - | few | TRBV7-2 | TGTGCCAGCATCCCGCAGGGGACTCCGAGGGACACCGGGGAGCTGTTTTTT | CASIPQGTPRDTGELFF
TRBJ2-5 | - | many | TRBV7-2 | TGTGCCAGCATCATTATGGGGGATATCGACGAGACCCAGTACTTC | CASIIMGDIDETQYF
TRBJ2-7 | - | few | TRBV11-1 | TGTGCCAGCAGTCGAGGACAGGGAGGGCCCTACGAGCAGTACTTC | CASSRGQGGPYEQYF
TRBJ2-3 | - | few | TRBV24-1 | TGTGCCACCCGTAGCCTCACAGATACGCAGTATTTT | CATRSLTDTQYF
TRBJ1-5 | TRBD1 | - | TRBV12-3/TRBV12-4 | TGTGCCAGCAGCAAAAACAGGGGGCAAGGGCAGCCCCAGCATTTT | CASSKNRGQGQPQHF
TRBJ2-5 | TRBD1 | - | TRBV7-8 | TGTGCCAGCAGCTTTTACAGGGGCCAAGGGGAGACCCAGTACTTC | CASSFYRGQGETQYF
TRBJ2-1 | TRBD1 | - | TRBV27 | TGTGCCAGCAGTTTATCCAGGGGGAGCTCCTACAATGAGCAGTTCTTC | CASSLSRGSSYNEQFF
TRBJ2-1 | TRBD1 | - | TRBV5-1 | TGCGCCAGCAGCTTGGCCGGACAGGCCTCCTACAATGAGCAGTTCTTC | CASSLAGQASYNEQFF
TRBJ2-5 | - | few | TRBV7-2 | TGTGCCAGCAGCTTAAGTCGGTTGCGGGAGACCCAGTACTTC | CASSLSRLRETQYF
TRBJ2-3 | - | many | TRBV5-1 | TGCGCCAGCAGCGAGGGACACCCGGACACAGATACGCAGTATTTT | CASSEGHPDTDTQYF
TRBJ1-4 | - | - | TRBV24-1 | TGTGCCACCAGTGAAGGGGACGGACGAAAACTGTTTTTT | CATSEGDGRKLFF
TRBJ1-3 | - | - | TRBV7-6 | TGTGCCAGCAGCCCGTTTCTTGGGCAGGGAAACACCATATATTTT | CASSPFLGQGNTIYF
TRBJ2-7 | TRBD1 | - | TRBV20-1 | TGCAGTGCCCAGAGGGTCTCGGGGACAGGGAGTTACGAGCAGTACTTC | CSAQRVSGTGSYEQYF
TRBJ2-5 | - | many | TRBV3-1 | TGTGCCAGCAGCCCAGCTCAAGAGACCCAGTACTTC | CASSPAQETQYF
TRBJ1-5 | - | - | TRBV12-3/TRBV12-4 | TGTGCCAGCAGTTTCAGGAGAAGGGACCGTCAGCCCCAGCATTTT | CASSFRRRDRQPQHF
TRBJ2-7 | TRBD2 | - | TRBV3-1 | TGTGCCAGCAGCCAGACTAGCGCAAGCTCCTACAATGAGCAGTACTTC | CASSQTSASSYNEQYF
TRBJ2-1 | TRBD2 | - | TRBV12-3/TRBV12-4 | TGTGCCAGCAGTCGGGGACTAGCGGGGGTGGATGAGCAGTTCTTC | CASSRGLAGVDEQFF
TRBJ2-7 | - | - | TRBV5-1 | TGCGCCAGCAGCCGCCCCAGGGAGTCCCCCTACGAGCAGTACTTC | CASSRPRESPYEQYF
TRBJ1-1 | - | - | TRBV20-1 | TGCAGTGCTAGAGATCTCTGGGGGGCGGATTTGAACACTGAAGCTTTCTTT | CSARDLWGADLNTEAFF
TRBJ1-2 | - | few | TRBV5-4 | TGTGCCAGCAGCGGTCCGAAGGACTATGGCTACACCTTC | CASSGPKDYGYTF
TRBJ1-1 | TRBD1 | - | TRBV6-2/TRBV6-3 | TGTGCCAGCAGTTACTTGGGACAGGTGAACACTGAAGCTTTCTTT | CASSYLGQVNTEAFF
TRBJ2-4 | - | - | TRBV14 | TGTGCCAGCAGCCAAGTGGGTTCCAAAAACATTCAGTACTTC | CASSQVGSKNIQYF
TRBJ1-1 | - | few | TRBV30 | TGTGCCTGGACGGAGGGAGTATCCTGGGGGGGCACTGAAGCTTTCTTT | CAWTEGVSWGGTEAFF
TRBJ1-5 | TRBD1 | - | TRBV10-3 | TGTGCCATCAGCGTTGGACAGGGTGGGCAGCCCCAGCATTTT | CAISVGQGGQPQHF
TRBJ1-6 | - | - | TRBV4-2 | TGTGCCAGCAGCCAAGATAGAGGGAGGGGGACCCATAATTCACCCCTCCACTTT | CASSQDRGRGTHNSPLHF
TRBJ2-1 | TRBD2 | few | TRBV27 | TGTGCCAGCAGTTTATTGACTAGCGGGGGGGCCATCGGCGAGCAGTTCTTC | CASSLLTSGGAIGEQFF
TRBJ2-2 | TRBD1 | - | TRBV28 | TGTGCCAGCAGTCCAGGACAGGTTAACACCGGGGAGCTGTTTTTT | CASSPGQVNTGELFF